A selection of T cell receptor beta chains follows, all from one sample in a study of blood T cell repertoires in COVID-19. Generated by immunoSEQ multiplex PCR, the TCRdb table keeps only in-frame clones and is missing some. Among approximately 130,000 clones listed, approximately 84% were seen once. What was sequenced was peripheral blood. The receptor source for this set is a human donor in a cohort sampled during active COVID-19. The conserved cysteine and the conserved F or W are not part of the CDR3 here.

j_gene: TRBJ1-1; v_gene: TRBV3-1/TRBV3-2; CDR3aa: ASSWTGSLNTEAF
j_gene: TRBJ2-5; v_gene: TRBV2; CDR3aa: ASARQWGRETQY
j_gene: TRBJ2-1; v_gene: TRBV7-8; CDR3aa: ASSPSNEQF
j_gene: TRBJ1-1; v_gene: TRBV5-1; CDR3aa: ASSPGGRVNTEAF
j_gene: TRBJ2-3; v_gene: TRBV9; CDR3aa: ASSQRDYRDTQY
j_gene: TRBJ2-3; v_gene: TRBV5-1; CDR3aa: ASSLVASSTDTQY
j_gene: TRBJ2-3; v_gene: TRBV12-3/TRBV12-4; CDR3aa: ASSPSTGNTQY
j_gene: TRBJ2-1; v_gene: TRBV9; CDR3aa: ASSPLSTVYNEQF
j_gene: TRBJ2-2; v_gene: TRBV9; CDR3aa: ASSVFGGGATGELF
j_gene: TRBJ2-3; v_gene: TRBV4-1; CDR3aa: ASSQALAGGADTQY
j_gene: TRBJ2-3; v_gene: TRBV11-2; CDR3aa: ASSLNRDRRFWDTQY
j_gene: TRBJ1-4; v_gene: TRBV9; CDR3aa: ASSSQGKTNEKLF
j_gene: TRBJ2-7; v_gene: TRBV4-2; CDR3aa: ASSQVSGSYEQY
j_gene: TRBJ2-3; v_gene: TRBV19; CDR3aa: ASSRLGGPDTQY
j_gene: TRBJ1-4; v_gene: TRBV18; CDR3aa: ASSPTEEKLF
j_gene: TRBJ2-1; v_gene: TRBV6-5; CDR3aa: ASSIGQENNEQF
j_gene: TRBJ1-2; v_gene: TRBV5-1; CDR3aa: ASSSSPTVNYGYT
j_gene: TRBJ1-1; v_gene: TRBV15; CDR3aa: ATSSRDSMNTEAF
j_gene: TRBJ2-7; v_gene: TRBV4-1; CDR3aa: ASSQERSGQGYEQY
j_gene: TRBJ2-3; v_gene: TRBV19; CDR3aa: ASSSKHGGGTQY
j_gene: TRBJ2-7; v_gene: TRBV5-6; CDR3aa: ASSLERGWEQY
j_gene: TRBJ2-1; v_gene: TRBV7-6; CDR3aa: ASSTEAGRGEQF
j_gene: TRBJ1-2; v_gene: TRBV20-1; CDR3aa: SAPGQGYT